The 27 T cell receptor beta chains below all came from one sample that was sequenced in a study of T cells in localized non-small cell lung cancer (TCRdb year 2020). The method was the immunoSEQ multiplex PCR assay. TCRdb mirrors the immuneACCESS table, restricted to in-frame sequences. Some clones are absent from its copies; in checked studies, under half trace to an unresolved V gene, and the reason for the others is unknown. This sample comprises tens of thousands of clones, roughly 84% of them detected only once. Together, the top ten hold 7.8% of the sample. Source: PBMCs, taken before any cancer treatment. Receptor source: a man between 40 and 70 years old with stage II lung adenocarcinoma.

The DNA of the CDR3 is TGTGCCAGCAGTCCGGGACAGGAAAAAAACAATGAGCAGTTCTTC. It translates to CASSPGQEKNNEQFF. The chain employs TRBV28 and TRBJ2-1; 8 nucleotides align to TRBD1. V was pared by 5 bases and J by 5 bases, with 8 bases of the junction left unmatched. From germline, CDR1 is MDHEN and CDR2 SYDVKM. The CDR3 sequence is 15 residues long.

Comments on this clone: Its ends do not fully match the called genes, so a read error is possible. CDR3 protein: CASSLAGGAVYGYTF. The CDR3, as DNA: TGTGCCAGCAGCTTGGCCGGAGGGGCGGTCTATGGCTACACCTTC. V is TRBV5-1 and J is TRBJ1-2; weak D call: TRBD1 (5 bases). Germline V gene lookup returns CDR1 SGHRS and CDR2 YFSETQ. The CDR3 has 15 amino acids.

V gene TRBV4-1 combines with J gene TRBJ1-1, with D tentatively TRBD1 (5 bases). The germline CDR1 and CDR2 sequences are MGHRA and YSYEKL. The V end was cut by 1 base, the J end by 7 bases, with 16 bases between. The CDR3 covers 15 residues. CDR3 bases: TGCGCCAGCAGCCAAGGGGGCTCTCCGATGAATGAAGCTTTCTTT. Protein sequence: CASSQGGSPMNEAFF.

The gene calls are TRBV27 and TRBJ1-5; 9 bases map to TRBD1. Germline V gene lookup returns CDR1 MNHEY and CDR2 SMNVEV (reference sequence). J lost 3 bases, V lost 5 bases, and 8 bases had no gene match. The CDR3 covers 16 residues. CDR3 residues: CASSQGTGRNNQPQHF. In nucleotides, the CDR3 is TGTGCCAGCAGTCAGGGGACAGGGCGGAACAATCAGCCCCAGCATTTT.

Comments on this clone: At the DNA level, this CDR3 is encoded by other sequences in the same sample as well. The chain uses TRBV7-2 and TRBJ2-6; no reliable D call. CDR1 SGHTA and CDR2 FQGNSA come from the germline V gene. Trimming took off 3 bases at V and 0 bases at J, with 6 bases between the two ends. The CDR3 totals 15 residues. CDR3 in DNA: TGTGCCAGCAGCTTGGGCCTCTCTGGGGCCAACGTCCTGACTTTC. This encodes CASSLGLSGANVLTF.

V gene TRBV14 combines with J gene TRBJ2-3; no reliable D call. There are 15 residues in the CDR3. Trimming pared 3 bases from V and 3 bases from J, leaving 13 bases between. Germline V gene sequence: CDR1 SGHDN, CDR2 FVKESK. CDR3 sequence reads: CASSHKRPNTDTQYF. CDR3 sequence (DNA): TGTGCCAGCAGCCACAAGCGCCCAAATACAGATACGCAGTATTTT.

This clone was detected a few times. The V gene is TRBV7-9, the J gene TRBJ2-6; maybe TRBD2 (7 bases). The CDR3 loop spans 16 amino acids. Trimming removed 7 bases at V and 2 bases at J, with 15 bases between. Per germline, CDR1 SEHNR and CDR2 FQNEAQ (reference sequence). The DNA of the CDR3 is TGTGCCAGCACCCCTAGGGGGGGGCCTGGGGCCAACGTCCTGACTTTC. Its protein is CASTPRGGPGANVLTF.

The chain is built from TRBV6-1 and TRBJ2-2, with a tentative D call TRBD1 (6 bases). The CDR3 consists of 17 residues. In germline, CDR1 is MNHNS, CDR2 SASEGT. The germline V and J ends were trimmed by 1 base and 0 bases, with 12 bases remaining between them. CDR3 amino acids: CASSEGWGTTNTGELFF. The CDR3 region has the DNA TGTGCCAGCAGTGAAGGGTGGGGGACAACGAACACCGGGGAGCTGTTTTTT.

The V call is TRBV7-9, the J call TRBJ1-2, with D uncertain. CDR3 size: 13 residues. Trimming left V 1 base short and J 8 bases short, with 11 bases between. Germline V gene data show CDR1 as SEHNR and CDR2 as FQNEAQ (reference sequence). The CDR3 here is CASSLDTWRGYTF. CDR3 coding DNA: TGTGCCAGCAGCTTAGACACCTGGAGGGGCTACACCTTC.

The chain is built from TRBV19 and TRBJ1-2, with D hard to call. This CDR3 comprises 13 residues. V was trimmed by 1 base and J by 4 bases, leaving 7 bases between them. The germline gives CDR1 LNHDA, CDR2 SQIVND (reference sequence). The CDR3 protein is CASSIGGIYGYTF. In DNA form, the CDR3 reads TGTGCCAGTAGTATAGGAGGGATCTATGGCTACACCTTC. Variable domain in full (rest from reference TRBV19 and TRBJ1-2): DGGITQSPKYLFRKEGQNVTLSCEQNLNHDAMYWYRQDPGQGLRLIYYSQIVNDFQKGDIAEGYSVSREKKESFPLTVTSAQKNPTAFYLCASSIGGIYGYTFGSGTRLTVV.

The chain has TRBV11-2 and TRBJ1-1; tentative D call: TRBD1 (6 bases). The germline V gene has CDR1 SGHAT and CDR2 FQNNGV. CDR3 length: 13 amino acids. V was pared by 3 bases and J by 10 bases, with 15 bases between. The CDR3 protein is CASSFSGARGAFF. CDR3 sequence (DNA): TGTGCCAGCAGCTTCTCGGGGGCACGGGGAGCTTTCTTT.

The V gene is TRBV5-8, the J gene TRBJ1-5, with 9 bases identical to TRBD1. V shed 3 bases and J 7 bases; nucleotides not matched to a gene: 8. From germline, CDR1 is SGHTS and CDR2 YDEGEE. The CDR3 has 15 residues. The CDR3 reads CASSYTGGEAQPQHF. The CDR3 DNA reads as TGTGCCAGCAGCTATACAGGGGGCGAAGCCCAGCCCCAGCATTTT.

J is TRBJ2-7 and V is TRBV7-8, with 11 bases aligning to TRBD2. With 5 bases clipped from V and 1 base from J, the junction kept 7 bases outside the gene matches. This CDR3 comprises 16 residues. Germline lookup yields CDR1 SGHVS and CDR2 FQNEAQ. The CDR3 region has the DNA TGTGCCAGCAGCACCAACAGACTAGCGGGATCCTACGAGCAGTACTTC. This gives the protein CASSTNRLAGSYEQYF.

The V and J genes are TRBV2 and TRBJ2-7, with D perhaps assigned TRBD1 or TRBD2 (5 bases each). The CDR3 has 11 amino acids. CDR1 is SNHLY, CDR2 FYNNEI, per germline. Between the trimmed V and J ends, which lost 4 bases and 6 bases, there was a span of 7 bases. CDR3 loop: CASSGGVEQYF. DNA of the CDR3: TGTGCCAGCAGTGGAGGGGTCGAGCAGTACTTC.

The CDR3 sequence: CSGVQGANEQFF. CDR3 nucleotides: TGCAGCGGTGTACAGGGGGCGAATGAGCAGTTCTTC. V is TRBV29-1 and J is TRBJ2-1; 9 nucleotides match TRBD1. The CDR3 contains 12 residues. The germline V gene has CDR1 SQVTM and CDR2 ANQGSEA. Trimming at V came to 7 bases and at J to 7 bases, leaving 5 bases not matched to a gene.

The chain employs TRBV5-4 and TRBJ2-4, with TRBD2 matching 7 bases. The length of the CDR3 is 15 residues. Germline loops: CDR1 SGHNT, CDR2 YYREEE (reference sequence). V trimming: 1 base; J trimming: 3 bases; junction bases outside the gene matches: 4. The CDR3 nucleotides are TGTGCCAGCAGCTTGATTGGGGGGGGCAAAAACATTCAGTACTTC. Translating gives CASSLIGGGKNIQYF. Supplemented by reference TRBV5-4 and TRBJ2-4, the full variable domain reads ETGVTQSPTHLIKTRGQQVTLRCSSQSGHNTVSWYQQALGQGPQFIFQYYREEENGRGNFPPRFSGLQFPNYSSELNVNALELDDSALYLCASSLIGGGKNIQYFGAGTRLSVL.

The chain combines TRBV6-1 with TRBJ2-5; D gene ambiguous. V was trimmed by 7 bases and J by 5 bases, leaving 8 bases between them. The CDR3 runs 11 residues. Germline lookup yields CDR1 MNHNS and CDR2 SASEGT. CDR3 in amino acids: CASTSGETQYF. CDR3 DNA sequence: TGTGCCAGCACCAGTGGTGAGACCCAGTACTTC.

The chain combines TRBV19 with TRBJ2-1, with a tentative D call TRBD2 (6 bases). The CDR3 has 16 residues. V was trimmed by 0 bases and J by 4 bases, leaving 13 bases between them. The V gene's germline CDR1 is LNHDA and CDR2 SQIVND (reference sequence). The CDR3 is CASSIESRGWYNEQFF. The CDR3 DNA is TGTGCCAGTAGTATAGAGTCCCGGGGGTGGTACAATGAGCAGTTCTTC.

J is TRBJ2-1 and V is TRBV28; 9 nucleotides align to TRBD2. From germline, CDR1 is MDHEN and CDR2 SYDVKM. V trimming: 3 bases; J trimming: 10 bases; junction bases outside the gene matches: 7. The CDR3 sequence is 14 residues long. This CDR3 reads CASSFGTSFREQFF. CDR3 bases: TGTGCCAGCAGTTTTGGGACTAGCTTTCGGGAGCAGTTCTTC.

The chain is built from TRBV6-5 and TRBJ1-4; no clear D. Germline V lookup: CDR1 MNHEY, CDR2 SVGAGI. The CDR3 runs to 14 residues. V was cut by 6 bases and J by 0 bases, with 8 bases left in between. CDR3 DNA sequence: TGTGCCAGCAGGGACTCCGCAACTAATGAAAAACTGTTTTTT. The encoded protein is CASRDSATNEKLFF.

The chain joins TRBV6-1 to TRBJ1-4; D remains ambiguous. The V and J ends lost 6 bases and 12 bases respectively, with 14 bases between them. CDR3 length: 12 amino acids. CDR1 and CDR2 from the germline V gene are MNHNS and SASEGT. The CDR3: CASSSIGWELFF. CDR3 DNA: TGTGCCAGCAGCTCAATTGGCTGGGAACTGTTTTTT.

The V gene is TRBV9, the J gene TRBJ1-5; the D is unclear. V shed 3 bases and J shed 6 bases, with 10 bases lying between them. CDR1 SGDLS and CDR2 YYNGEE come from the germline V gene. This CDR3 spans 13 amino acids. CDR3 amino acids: CASSASPGQPQHF. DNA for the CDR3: TGTGCCAGCAGCGCGTCTCCGGGTCAGCCCCAGCATTTT.

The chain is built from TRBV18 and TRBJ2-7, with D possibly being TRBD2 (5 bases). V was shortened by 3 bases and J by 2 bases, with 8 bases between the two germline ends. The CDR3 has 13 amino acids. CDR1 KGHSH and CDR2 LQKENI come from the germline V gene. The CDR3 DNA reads TGTGCCAGCTCACCTCGGGGTCCCTACGAGCAGTACTTC. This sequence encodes CASSPRGPYEQYF.

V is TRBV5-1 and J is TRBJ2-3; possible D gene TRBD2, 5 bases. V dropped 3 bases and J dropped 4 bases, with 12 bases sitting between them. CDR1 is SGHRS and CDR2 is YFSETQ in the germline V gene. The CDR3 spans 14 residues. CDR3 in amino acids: CASSSGGSPDTQYF. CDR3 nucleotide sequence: TGCGCCAGCAGCTCCGGCGGGTCCCCAGATACGCAGTATTTT.

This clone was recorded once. The CDR3 loop reads CASRTGGSYNEQFF. The CDR3 DNA reads as TGTGCCAGCAGAACCGGGGGCTCCTACAATGAGCAGTTCTTC. V gene TRBV28 combines with J gene TRBJ2-1; a weak D match, TRBD2 (6 bases). With 6 bases removed from V and 0 bases from J, the gap between germline ends came to 9 bases. This CDR3 has 14 amino acids. The germline V gene has CDR1 MDHEN and CDR2 SYDVKM.

As DNA, the CDR3 is TGCAGCGTTGAAAGGTCAGAGGGGGCCAACGTCCTGACTTTC. It yields the protein CSVERSEGANVLTF. The chain is built from TRBV29-1 and TRBJ2-6; D call uncertain. The V and J ends lost 2 bases and 4 bases respectively, with 9 bases between them. The CDR3 extends over 14 amino acids. CDR1 is SQVTM and CDR2 is ANQGSEA in the germline V gene.

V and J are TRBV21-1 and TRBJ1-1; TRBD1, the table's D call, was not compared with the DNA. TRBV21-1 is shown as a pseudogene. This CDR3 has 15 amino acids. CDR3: CASSLDRDVGTEAFF. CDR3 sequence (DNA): TGTGCCAGCAGCCTTGACAGGGATGTGGGCACTGAAGCTTTCTTT.